The 20 T cell receptor beta chains given below trace back to one sample, sequenced in a study of cytomegalovirus exposure and HLA in healthy donors. The primer mix had 60 Vbeta and 13 Jbeta primers. TCRdb keeps only in-frame clones here, not all; method: immunoSEQ multiplex PCR. This sample contains over 55,000 clones. The specimen sequenced was PBMCs. The origin of the receptors is a male donor in good health and CMV-seronegative.

Note on this clone: Other DNA sequences in the same sample also yield this CDR3. The chain couples TRBV13 to TRBJ1-2; D is ambiguous. This CDR3 is built from 13 residues. Trimming cost V 4 bases and J 4 bases, with 10 bases left between them. Germline V gene sequence: CDR1 PRHDT, CDR2 FYEKMQ (reference sequence). The CDR3 sequence: CASSSTGIYGYTF. For the CDR3, the DNA is TGTGCCAGCAGCTCAACGGGGATCTATGGCTACACCTTC.

The chain is built from TRBV4-1 and TRBJ2-2; 9 bases fit TRBD1. This CDR3 region has 16 residues. Germline V gives CDR1 MGHRA, CDR2 YSYEKL. J was trimmed by 4 bases and V by 4 bases; bases with no gene match: 7. CDR3 sequence: CASSLQQGAGTGELFF. In nucleotides, the CDR3 is TGCGCCAGCAGCCTTCAACAGGGGGCTGGCACCGGGGAGCTGTTTTTT.

This chain links TRBV28 with TRBJ1-1; the match to TRBD1 covers 8 bases. V lost 8 bases and J lost 5; bases outside the gene matches: 7. There are 13 residues in the CDR3. Germline CDR1 MDHEN, CDR2 SYDVKM. The CDR3 spells CASGRQGQTEAFF. As DNA, the CDR3 is TGTGCCAGCGGTCGACAGGGGCAGACTGAAGCTTTCTTT.

The rearrangement joins TRBV7-2 to TRBJ2-1; D might be TRBD1 (5 bases). Germline assignment: CDR1 SGHTA and CDR2 FQGNSA. With 4 bases removed from V and 12 bases from J, the gap between germline ends came to 13 bases. The CDR3 sequence is 12 residues long. CDR3 nucleotides: TGTGCCAGCAGCTCCCCAGGGCAACGGCAGTTCTTC. Translated: CASSSPGQRQFF. Supplemented by reference TRBV7-2 and TRBJ2-1, the full variable domain reads GAGVSQSPSNKVTEKGKDVELRCDPISGHTALYWYRQSLGQGLEFLIYFQGNSAPDKSGLPSDRFSAERTGGSVSTLTIQRTQQEDSAVYLCASSSPGQRQFFGPGTRLTVL.

V usage is TRBV6-1 and J usage is TRBJ1-3; D perhaps matches TRBD1 (6 bases). Trimming left V 4 bases short and J 4 bases short, with 14 bases between. Germline V lookup: CDR1 MNHNS, CDR2 SASEGT. The CDR3 covers 15 residues. The CDR3 DNA sequence: TGTGCCAGCAGTGCCAGGGGTGTGGGGGGAAACACCATATATTTT. It is translated as CASSARGVGGNTIYF.

The J gene is TRBJ1-5, the V gene TRBV19; D gene ambiguous. Germline V lookup: CDR1 LNHDA, CDR2 SQIVND (reference sequence). The CDR3 runs to 14 residues. Trimming took 8 bases from V and 5 from J, leaving 16 bases between them. This chain's CDR3 is CASRDGGRDQPQHF. The CDR3 coding sequence is TGTGCCAGTCGAGATGGAGGGCGGGATCAGCCCCAGCATTTT.

This chain links TRBV14 with TRBJ2-1, with TRBD2 matching 9 bases. With 5 bases clipped from V and 5 bases from J, the junction kept 10 bases outside the gene matches. In germline, CDR1 is SGHDN, CDR2 FVKESK. The CDR3 runs to 16 residues. The CDR3 protein is CASSFNPGLANNEQFF. CDR3 DNA sequence: TGTGCCAGCAGCTTCAATCCGGGACTAGCCAACAATGAGCAGTTCTTC.

This chain uses TRBV29-1 with TRBJ1-2; D may be TRBD1 (5 bases). This CDR3 comprises 15 residues. The ends were cut back, 0 bases at V and 4 bases at J, with 15 bases in the middle. Germline CDR1 and CDR2: SQVTM and ANQGSEA. CDR3 coding DNA: TGCAGCGTTGAAGACCGCCGCCTCGGGGGCTATGGCTACACCTTC. Translated, it gives CSVEDRRLGGYGYTF.

The chain employs TRBV7-2 and TRBJ1-1; tentatively, D is TRBD1 (5 bases). Germline loops: CDR1 SGHTA, CDR2 FQGNSA. CDR3 length equals 14 residues. V was cut by 1 base and J by 2 bases, with 8 bases left in between. For the CDR3, the DNA is TGTGCCAGCAGCTTAGGGACATTTAACACTGAAGCTTTCTTT. Its protein is CASSLGTFNTEAFF.

Measured by frequency, this clone is medium-sized. The CDR3 nucleotides read TGTGCCAGCAGTTACTCAGGGTCTAGCGGGAGGGGTGAGCAGTTCTTC. Its protein is CASSYSGSSGRGEQFF. This chain links TRBV6-5 with TRBJ2-1; 12 nucleotides match TRBD2. CDR1 and CDR2 from the germline V gene are MNHEY and SVGAGI. V trimming: 0 bases; J trimming: 9 bases; junction bases outside the gene matches: 6. This CDR3 is 16 amino acids long.

This chain connects TRBV15 to TRBJ2-1; a possible D gene is TRBD1 (5 bases). Germline loops: CDR1 LNHNV, CDR2 YYDKDF (reference sequence). The CDR3 covers 14 residues. V dropped 8 bases and J dropped 3 bases, with 14 bases sitting between them. The CDR3 loop is CATGASVIYNEQFF. CDR3 DNA sequence: TGTGCCACCGGGGCTTCAGTTATCTACAATGAGCAGTTCTTC. The whole variable domain, filled in from reference TRBV15 and TRBJ2-1, reads DAMVIQNPRYQVTQFGKPVTLSCSQTLNHNVMYWYQQKSSQAPKLLFHYYDKDFNNEADTPDNFQSRRPNTSFCFLDIRSPGLGDTAMYLCATGASVIYNEQFFGPGTRLTVL.

This chain connects TRBV7-2 to TRBJ1-2; D possibly corresponds to TRBD1 (5 bases). Germline V gene lookup returns CDR1 SGHTA and CDR2 FQGNSA. The length of the CDR3 is 13 residues. V was shortened by 3 bases and J by 2 bases, with 7 bases between the two germline ends. CDR3 residues: CASSFDRNYGYTF. CDR3 DNA sequence: TGTGCCAGCAGCTTCGACAGAAACTATGGCTACACCTTC.

The chain carries TRBV27 and TRBJ1-5; D perhaps matches TRBD1 (6 bases). CDR3 length: 14 amino acids. The germline V gene encodes CDR1 MNHEY and CDR2 SMNVEV (reference sequence). V dropped 5 bases and J dropped 7 bases, with 15 bases sitting between them. CDR3 amino acids: CASSPPGVRQPQHF. In DNA form, the CDR3 reads TGTGCCAGCAGTCCCCCAGGGGTGCGGCAGCCCCAGCATTTT.

This sequence joins TRBV6-1 and TRBJ2-7; 12 nucleotides match TRBD2. Germline V gene sequence: CDR1 MNHNS, CDR2 SASEGT. This CDR3 has 15 residues. The trim removed 3 bases at V and 3 bases at J, leaving 3 bases unmatched. This CDR3 is CASSDRLAGDYEQYF. CDR3 coding DNA: TGTGCCAGCAGTGACAGACTAGCGGGAGACTACGAGCAGTACTTC.

The V call is TRBV6-5, the J call TRBJ2-7, with 9 nucleotides matching TRBD1. The CDR3 is made up of 15 amino acids. V lost 0 bases and J lost 1; bases outside the gene matches: 1. The germline V gene has CDR1 MNHEY and CDR2 SVGAGI. The CDR3 is CASSYSGTGSYEQYF. Here the CDR3 DNA reads TGTGCCAGCAGTTACTCTGGGACAGGGTCCTACGAGCAGTACTTC.

This chain uses TRBV5-1 with TRBJ2-2; TRBD2 agrees at 12 bases. V was pared by 4 bases and J by 0 bases, with 4 bases of the junction left unmatched. Germline values: CDR1 SGHRS, CDR2 YFSETQ. This CDR3 contains 17 residues. CDR3 sequence reads: CASSGTSGSPNTGELFF. In DNA, the CDR3 is TGCGCCAGCAGCGGGACTAGCGGGTCCCCGAACACCGGGGAGCTGTTTTTT.

The V call is TRBV5-1, the J call TRBJ1-1, with 7 bases aligning to TRBD1. The germline V gene encodes CDR1 SGHRS and CDR2 YFSETQ. There are 14 residues in the CDR3. The V segment lost 4 bases and the J segment 3 bases; nucleotides outside the gene matches: 6. The CDR3 protein is CASSARGSDTEAFF. As DNA, the CDR3 is TGCGCCAGCAGCGCCAGGGGGAGCGACACTGAAGCTTTCTTT.

The V call is TRBV9, the J call TRBJ1-3; 8 bases map to TRBD1. V lost 3 bases and J lost 4; bases outside the gene matches: 6. Germline V gene sequence: CDR1 SGDLS, CDR2 YYNGEE. The CDR3 runs 15 residues. This chain's CDR3 is CASSGTTGDGNTIYF. The DNA for the CDR3 is TGTGCCAGCAGCGGAACGACAGGGGACGGAAACACCATATATTTT. The full variable domain, its missing parts supplied by reference TRBV9 and TRBJ1-3, is DSGVTQTPKHLITATGQRVTLRCSPRSGDLSVYWYQQSLDQGLQFLIQYYNGEERAKGNILERFSAQQFPDLHSELNLSSLELGDSALYFCASSGTTGDGNTIYFGEGSWLTVV.

The V call is TRBV9, the J call TRBJ2-1; 11 bases match TRBD2. CDR3 length: 16 residues. J was trimmed by 7 bases and V by 0 bases; bases with no gene match: 6. Per germline, CDR1 SGDLS and CDR2 YYNGEE. The CDR3 region has the DNA TGTGCCAGCAGCGTAGCTCTAGCGGGAGGCCCAAATGAGCAGTTCTTC. This encodes CASSVALAGGPNEQFF.

J is TRBJ2-5 and V is TRBV7-2; D may be TRBD1 (6 bases). From germline, CDR1 is SGHTA and CDR2 FQGNSA. CDR3 length: 14 amino acids. Trimming pared 1 base from V and 4 bases from J, leaving 10 bases between. The CDR3 DNA is TGTGCCAGCAGCTTAGATCCAGGGGTAGAGACCCAGTACTTC. Amino acid sequence: CASSLDPGVETQYF.